The source of this T cell receptor beta chain is a study of T cell changes during pregnancy in multiple sclerosis. Clones were read by immunoSEQ multiplex PCR, and TCRdb kept only the in-frame ones, dropping some. The sample consists of over 45,000 clones, about nine tenths of them appearing once. Trimming took 4 bases from V and 3 from J, leaving 12 bases between them. CDR3 length equals 14 residues. CDR1 is LNHDA, CDR2 SQIVND, per germline (reference sequence). This chain joins TRBV19 and TRBJ1-2; D perhaps matches TRBD1 (5 bases). The TCR was taken from a female donor in good health, enrolled as a control in a pregnancy study. The specimen comprised peripheral blood, sampled in the first trimester of pregnancy. This CDR3 reads CASSKGDSHYGYTF. The CDR3 region has the DNA TGTGCCAGTAGTAAAGGCGACAGCCACTATGGCTACACCTTC. Looking up the rest from reference TRBV19 and TRBJ1-2 gives the full variable domain: DGGITQSPKYLFRKEGQNVTLSCEQNLNHDAMYWYRQDPGQGLRLIYYSQIVNDFQKGDIAEGYSVSREKKESFPLTVTSAQKNPTAFYLCASSKGDSHYGYTFGSGTRLTVV.